The present T cell receptor (beta chain) was sequenced within a study of blood T cell repertoires in COVID-19. Clones were read by immunoSEQ multiplex PCR, and TCRdb kept only the in-frame ones, dropping some. There are more than 110,000 clones in the sample; approximately 84% occur only once, and around 5.5% lies in the top ten. A single count supports this clone. The clonotype comes from a man in his forties with acute COVID-19. Sample: PBMCs or T cells enriched from blood (not recorded which).

In DNA form, the CDR3 reads TGTGCCAGCAGCTTAGAGGACAGACATGAGCAGTTCTTC. This encodes CASSLEDRHEQFF. The chain joins TRBV7-8 to TRBJ2-1; the D gene is possibly TRBD1 (6 bases). The V and J ends lost 1 base and 8 bases respectively, with 9 bases between them. This CDR3 is 13 amino acids long. Per germline, CDR1 SGHVS and CDR2 FQNEAQ.